The sample holds a few counts of the clone carrying this TCR beta chain. Additional DNA sequences in this sample encode the identical CDR3. These data belong to a study of blood T cell repertoires in COVID-19. Whole-study context: The United States, Italy and Spain provided the acute and convalescent COVID-19 samples. T cells, B-cell-depleted T cells, or PBMCs provided the cDNA or gDNA that served as material.

Seattle patient enrollment occurred during active infection, with longitudinal follow-up thereafter. The germline V gene encodes CDR1 KGHDR and CDR2 SFDVKD. The CDR3 extends over 16 amino acids. The J segment lost 2 bases and the V segment lost 0 bases, leaving 2 bases of the junction unmatched. Per the authors' pipeline: Cell counts per sample came from amplifying reference gene primers. The protocol was immunoSEQ multiplex PCR, while the TCRdb copy is restricted to in-frame clones and leaves out a portion. V, J and clone size are taken as reported in that table, and D and trimming were inferred from the DNA itself. The sample shows over 250,000 clones, about 88% of them seen only once.

This chain connects TRBV24-1 to TRBJ2-2; 7 bases are shared with TRBD1. Sequenced sample: peripheral blood. This receptor was obtained from a woman in her seventies with COVID-19, enrolled during active disease. CDR3 in amino acids: CATSDLAGGNTGELFF. Here the CDR3 DNA reads TGTGCCACCAGTGATTTGGCAGGGGGTAACACCGGGGAGCTGTTTTTT.